This entry lists 18 T cell receptor beta chains sequenced from one sample in a study of T cells after posttransplantation cyclophosphamide. The protocol was immunoSEQ multiplex PCR, while the TCRdb copy is restricted to in-frame clones and leaves out a portion. The sample yields some 53,000 clones, about 82% seen once. The sequenced sample was PBMCs. The receptors derive from a man between 25 and 39 years old with a blood cancer, CMV-positive, and with a related stem cell donor.

The chain uses TRBV5-6 and TRBJ2-1; 12 bases are shared with TRBD2. This CDR3 has 18 residues. Germline CDR1 is SGHDT and CDR2 is YYEEEE. V lost 3 bases, J lost 1 base, and 8 bases stayed unmatched. This CDR3 reads CASSYRSLAGGSYNEQFF. The CDR3 nucleotides are TGTGCCAGCAGCTACCGATCCCTAGCGGGAGGGTCCTACAATGAGCAGTTCTTC.

This clone was seen just once. The rearrangement uses TRBV19 and TRBJ2-2; weak D call: TRBD2 (7 bases). Germline-derived CDR1 and CDR2 are LNHDA and SQIVND (reference sequence). There are 14 residues in the CDR3. V lost 10 bases to trimming and J lost 4 bases, with 16 bases between them. In DNA form, the CDR3 reads TGTGCCACTCCTCGGGGGGCTGCCACCGGGGAGCTGTTTTTT. Translation: CATPRGAATGELFF.

This clone occurred once. The V call is TRBV7-2, the J call TRBJ2-2; 7 bases fit TRBD2. V trimming: 10 bases; J trimming: 5 bases; junction bases outside the gene matches: 13. Germline values: CDR1 SGHTA, CDR2 FQGNSA. This CDR3 has 15 amino acids. CDR3 coding DNA: TGTGCCAACCTTCCCCCGGGGGAGGGTACCGGGGAGCTGTTTTTT. Translation gives CANLPPGEGTGELFF.

The J gene is TRBJ2-3, the V gene TRBV28; 8 bases are a match to TRBD2. The J segment lost 0 bases and the V segment lost 5 bases, leaving 7 bases of the junction unmatched. The CDR3 is made up of 16 amino acids. Germline loops: CDR1 MDHEN, CDR2 SYDVKM. The CDR3 loop is CASSTFSGASTDTQYF. DNA of the CDR3: TGTGCCAGCAGTACCTTTAGCGGGGCTAGCACAGATACGCAGTATTTT.

In regard to this clone: The junction differs from germline at one of its ends, possibly a read error. The identical CDR3 is also encoded by other nucleotide sequences in the sample. V usage is TRBV5-1 and J usage is TRBJ1-1; 7 bases line up with TRBD1. Germline lookup yields CDR1 SGHRS and CDR2 YFSETQ. The CDR3 loop spans 15 amino acids. CDR3 coding DNA: TGCGCCAGCGGCTTCGGTCCACAGGGGAATACTGAAGCTTTCTTT. This sequence encodes CASGFGPQGNTEAFF. Full variable domain (outside the CDR3, taken from reference TRBV5-1 and TRBJ1-1): KAGVTQTPRYLIKTRGQQVTLSCSPISGHRSVSWYQQTPGQGLQFLFEYFSETQRNKGNFPGRFSGRQFSNSRSEMNVSTLELGDSALYLCASGFGPQGNTEAFFGQGTRLTVV.

The V and J genes are TRBV7-8 and TRBJ2-3, with 8 bases matching TRBD1. The CDR3 totals 16 residues. Losses at the gene ends were 0 bases for V and 4 bases for J; bases not matched to a gene: 6. Germline V gene sequence: CDR1 SGHVS, CDR2 FQNEAQ. CDR3 protein: CASSLARRGPADTQYF. For the CDR3, the DNA is TGTGCCAGCAGCTTAGCGCGCAGGGGGCCGGCAGATACGCAGTATTTT.

The V call is TRBV18, the J call TRBJ1-2; D is perhaps TRBD1 (6 bases). Per germline, CDR1 KGHSH and CDR2 LQKENI. This CDR3 comprises 16 residues. V lost 4 bases, J lost 8 bases, and 23 bases lay in between. DNA of the CDR3: TGTGCCAGCTCACTCCCTCGAGGGGGGGAAGCGAACGGCTACACCTTC. It translates to CASSLPRGGEANGYTF.

On this clone itself: A read error may account for a junction end that differs from germline. The V and J genes are TRBV5-1 and TRBJ1-1; D is uncertain. This CDR3 comprises 21 residues. Germline lookup yields CDR1 SGHRS and CDR2 YFSETQ. The CDR3 spells CASSFDRMVEGVRSRNTEALF. As DNA, the CDR3 is TGCGCCAGCAGCTTTGATAGGATGGTCGAGGGAGTGAGGTCCCGGAACACTGAAGCTCTCTTT. Variable domain in full (rest from reference TRBV5-1 and TRBJ1-1): KAGVTQTPRYLIKTRGQQVTLSCSPISGHRSVSWYQQTPGQGLQFLFEYFSETQRNKGNFPGRFSGRQFSNSRSEMNVSTLELGDSALYLCASSFDRMVEGVRSRNTEALFGQGTRLTVV.

The chain employs TRBV27 and TRBJ2-3; 12 bases are shared with TRBD2. The V and J ends lost 5 bases and 5 bases, in that order; junction bases with no gene match: 8. The CDR3 has 16 amino acids. Germline-derived CDR1 and CDR2 are MNHEY and SMNVEV (reference sequence). The CDR3 nucleotides read TGTGCCAGCAGTCTCCTGCTAGCGGGAGGGCGAGATACGCAGTATTTT. Its protein product is CASSLLLAGGRDTQYF.

The rearrangement links TRBV6-5 to TRBJ1-2; D is undetermined. Germline V gene lookup returns CDR1 MNHEY and CDR2 SVGAGI. The CDR3 is 13 residues long. Trimming left V 1 base short and J 0 bases short, with 3 bases between. CDR3 coding DNA: TGTGCCAGCAGTTACTTAGCTAACTATGGCTACACCTTC. It yields the protein CASSYLANYGYTF.

Comment on this clone: A read error may produce the germline difference seen at one junction end. V and J are TRBV7-7 and TRBJ2-5; D perhaps matches TRBD2 (5 bases). The CDR3 is 15 amino acids. The germline CDR1 and CDR2 sequences are SSHAT and FNYEAQ (reference sequence). The CDR3 sequence: CASSLGSGVRETQYF. The CDR3 DNA is TGTGCTAGCAGCTTAGGTTCCGGGGTGCGGGAGACCCAGTACTTC.

The sample holds one count of this clone. The gene calls are TRBV7-6 and TRBJ2-5; TRBD2 might be the D (5 bases). The V gene's germline CDR1 is SGHVS and CDR2 FNYEAQ. The CDR3 has 13 amino acids. Trimming shortened V by 5 bases and J by 1 base, and 8 bases separated the two germline ends. In DNA form, the CDR3 reads TGTGCCAGCAGCCGGGAACGCCAAGAGACCCAGTACTTC. Translating gives CASSRERQETQYF.

V usage is TRBV30 and J usage is TRBJ2-7; 8 positions agree with TRBD2. CDR3 length: 15 residues. The germline gives CDR1 GTSNPN, CDR2 SVGIG (reference sequence). J gave up 5 bases and V 0 bases, and 9 bases lay outside the gene matches. CDR3 in DNA: TGTGCCTGGAGTGTTTCCCTAAGCGGGAGACACGAGCAGTACTTC. Its translation is CAWSVSLSGRHEQYF.

The chain is built from TRBV28 and TRBJ1-5; D might be TRBD1 (6 bases). The CDR3 length is 14 residues. Trimming shortened V by 3 bases and J by 6 bases, and 12 bases separated the two germline ends. The germline V gene encodes CDR1 MDHEN and CDR2 SYDVKM. For the CDR3, the DNA is TGTGCCAGCAGTTTTGCAGGGGTGGTTCAGCCCCAGCATTTT. Protein: CASSFAGVVQPQHF.

V is TRBV7-6 and J is TRBJ2-5; the D gene is possibly TRBD2 (6 bases). The J call may not be correct, given that the DNA end is closer to TRBJ2-7. Germline CDR1 SGHVS, CDR2 FNYEAQ. The CDR3 spans 14 residues. The CDR3 is CASSLETGDYEQYF. The CDR3 region has the DNA TGTGCCAGCAGCTTAGAGACGGGAGACTACGAGCAGTACTTC.

This sequence joins TRBV6-4 and TRBJ1-2; perhaps TRBD1 as D (6 bases). The CDR3 consists of 14 residues. V was trimmed by 5 bases and J by 1 base, leaving 11 bases between them. The germline V gene has CDR1 MRHNA and CDR2 SNTAGT. In nucleotides, the CDR3 is TGTGCCAGCAGTCCGGACAGACTTAACTATGGCTACACCTTC. It translates to CASSPDRLNYGYTF.

The chain uses TRBV30 and TRBJ1-2; D is unresolved. In germline, CDR1 is GTSNPN, CDR2 SVGIG (reference sequence). The germline V and J ends were trimmed by 0 bases and 0 bases, with 14 bases remaining between them. CDR3 size: 16 residues. CDR3 DNA: TGTGCCTGGAGTGTAATGAGGGAGCTAACTAACTATGGCTACACCTTC. This translates into CAWSVMRELTNYGYTF. Full variable domain (missing parts from reference TRBV30 and TRBJ1-2): SQTIHQWPATLVQPVGSPLSLECTVEGTSNPNLYWYRQAAGRGLQLLFYSVGIGQISSEVPQNLSASRPQDRQFILSSKKLLLSDSGFYLCAWSVMRELTNYGYTFGSGTRLTVV.

This clone occurred once. The gene calls are TRBV19 and TRBJ2-7; the match to TRBD2 covers 13 bases. The CDR3 has 15 residues. Trimming removed 4 bases from V and 7 bases from J; junction bases left unmatched: 7. The germline V gene has CDR1 LNHDA and CDR2 SQIVND (reference sequence). This CDR3 is CASSRGLAGVGEQYF. Here the CDR3 DNA reads TGTGCCAGTAGTAGAGGACTAGCGGGAGTAGGTGAGCAGTACTTC.